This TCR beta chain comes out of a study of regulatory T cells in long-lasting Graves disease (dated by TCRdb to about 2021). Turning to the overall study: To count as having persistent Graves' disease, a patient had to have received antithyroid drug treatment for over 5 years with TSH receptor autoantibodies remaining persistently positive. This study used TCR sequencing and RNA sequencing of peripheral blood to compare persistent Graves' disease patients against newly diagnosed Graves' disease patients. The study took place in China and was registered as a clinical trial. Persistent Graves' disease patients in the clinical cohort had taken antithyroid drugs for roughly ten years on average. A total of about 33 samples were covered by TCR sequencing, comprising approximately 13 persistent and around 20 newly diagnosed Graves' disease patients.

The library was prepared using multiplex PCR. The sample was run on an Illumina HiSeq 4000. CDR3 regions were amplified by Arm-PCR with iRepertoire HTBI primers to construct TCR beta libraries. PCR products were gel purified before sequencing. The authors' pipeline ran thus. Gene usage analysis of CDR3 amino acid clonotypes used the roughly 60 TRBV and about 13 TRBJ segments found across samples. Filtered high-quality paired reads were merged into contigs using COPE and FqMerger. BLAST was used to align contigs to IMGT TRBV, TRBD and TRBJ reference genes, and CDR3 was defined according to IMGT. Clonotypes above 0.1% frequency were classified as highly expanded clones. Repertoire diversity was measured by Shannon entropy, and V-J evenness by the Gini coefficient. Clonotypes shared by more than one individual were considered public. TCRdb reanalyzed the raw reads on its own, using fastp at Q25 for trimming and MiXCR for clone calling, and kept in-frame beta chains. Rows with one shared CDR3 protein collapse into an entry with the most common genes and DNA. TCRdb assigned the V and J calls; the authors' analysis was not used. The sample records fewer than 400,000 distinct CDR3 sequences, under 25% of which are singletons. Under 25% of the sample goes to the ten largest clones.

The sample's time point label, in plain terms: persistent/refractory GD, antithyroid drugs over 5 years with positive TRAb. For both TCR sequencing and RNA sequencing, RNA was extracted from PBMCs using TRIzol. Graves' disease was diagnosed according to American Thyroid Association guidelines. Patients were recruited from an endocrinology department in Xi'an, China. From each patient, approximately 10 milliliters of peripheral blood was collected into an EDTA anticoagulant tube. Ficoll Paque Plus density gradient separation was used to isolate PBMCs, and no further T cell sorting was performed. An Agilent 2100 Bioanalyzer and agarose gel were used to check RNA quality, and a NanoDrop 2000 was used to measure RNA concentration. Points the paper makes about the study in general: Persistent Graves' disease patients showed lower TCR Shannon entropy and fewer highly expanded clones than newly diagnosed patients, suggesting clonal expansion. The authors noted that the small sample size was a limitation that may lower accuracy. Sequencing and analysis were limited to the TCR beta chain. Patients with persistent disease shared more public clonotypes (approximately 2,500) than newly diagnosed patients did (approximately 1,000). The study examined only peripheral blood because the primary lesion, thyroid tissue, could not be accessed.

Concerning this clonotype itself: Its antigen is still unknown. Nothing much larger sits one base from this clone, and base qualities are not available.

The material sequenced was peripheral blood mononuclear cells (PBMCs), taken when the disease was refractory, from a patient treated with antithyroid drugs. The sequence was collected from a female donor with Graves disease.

The DNA sequence is as follows: TGTGCCAGCAGCCCGAAAGGGGGGAGGGGCGCTTTTGGCTACACCTTC. This codes for CASSPKGGRGAFGYTF. Rearrangement joined TRBV3-1 to TRBJ1-2; D gene: possibly TRBD1, on 6 matching bases. Looking up the germline V gene (reference sequence) yields CDR1 LGHDT and CDR2 YNNKEL. V is reduced by 4 bases and J by 7 bases, leaving a spacing of 22 bases between them. Counted from cysteine to phenylalanine, this CDR3 has 16 amino acids. Kept here is only the CDR3 DNA, which spans 48 bases and is read in frame from base 1.